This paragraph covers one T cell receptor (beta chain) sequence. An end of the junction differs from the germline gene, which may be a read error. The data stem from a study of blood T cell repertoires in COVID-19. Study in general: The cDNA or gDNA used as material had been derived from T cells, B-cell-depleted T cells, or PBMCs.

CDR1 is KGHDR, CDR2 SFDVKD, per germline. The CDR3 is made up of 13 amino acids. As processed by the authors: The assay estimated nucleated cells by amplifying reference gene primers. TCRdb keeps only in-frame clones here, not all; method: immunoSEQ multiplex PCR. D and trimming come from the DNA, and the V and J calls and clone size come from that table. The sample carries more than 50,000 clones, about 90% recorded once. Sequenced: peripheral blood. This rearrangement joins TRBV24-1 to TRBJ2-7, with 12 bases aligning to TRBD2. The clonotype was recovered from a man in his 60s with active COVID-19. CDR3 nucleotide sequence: TGTGCCACCAGTGATCCGACTAGCGGGAGTTTTGTTTTC. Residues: CATSDPTSGSFVF.